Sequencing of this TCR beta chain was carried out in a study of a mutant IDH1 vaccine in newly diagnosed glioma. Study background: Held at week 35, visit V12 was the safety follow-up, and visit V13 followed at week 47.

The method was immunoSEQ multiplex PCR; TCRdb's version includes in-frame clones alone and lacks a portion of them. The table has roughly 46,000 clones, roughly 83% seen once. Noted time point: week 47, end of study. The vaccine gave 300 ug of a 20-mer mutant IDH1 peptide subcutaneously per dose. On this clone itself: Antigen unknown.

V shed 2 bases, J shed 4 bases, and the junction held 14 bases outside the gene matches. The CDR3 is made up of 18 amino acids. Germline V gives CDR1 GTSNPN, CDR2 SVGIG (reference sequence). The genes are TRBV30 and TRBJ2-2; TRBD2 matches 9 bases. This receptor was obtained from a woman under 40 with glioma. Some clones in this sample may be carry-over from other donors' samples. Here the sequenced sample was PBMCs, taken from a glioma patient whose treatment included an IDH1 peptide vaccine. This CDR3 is CAWSPGGRAFFSTGELFF. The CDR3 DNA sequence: TGTGCCTGGAGTCCGGGCGGGAGGGCCTTTTTTAGCACCGGGGAGCTGTTTTTT.